This TCR beta chain was profiled in a study of T and B cells in COVID-19 patients. Across the whole study: Active-infection patients were older, median roughly 67 years, than recovered patients, median around 34 years.

There are a few counts of this clonotype. BIOMED2 TRB-A/B primer pools were used in multiplex TRB PCR. TCRdb re-analysed the multiplex PCR reads in MiXCR, keeping a single row per CDR3 protein. The table shows 7,700 or so distinct CDR3 sequences, with approximately 30% occurring only once. Blood genomic DNA input for TRB amplification was roughly 220-500 ng. J lost 8 bases, V lost 5 bases, and 13 bases had no gene match. The germline CDR1 and CDR2 sequences are SEHNR and FQNEAQ (reference sequence). The CDR3 loop spans 16 amino acids. The source of this sequence is a human donor with active COVID-19. The sequencing input was blood. This chain connects TRBV7-9 to TRBJ1-2; TRBD1 matches at 11 bases. CDR3 sequence reads: CASSHPLGQGAEGYTF. The CDR3 region has the DNA TGTGCCAGCAGCCACCCGCTAGGACAGGGGGCGGAGGGCTACACCTTC.